The rows below give T cell receptor beta chains drawn from one sample of a study of T cells after yellow fever vaccination. TCRdb itself ran the 5' RACE reads through MiXCR, one entry per CDR3 protein. Here the sample spans 250,000 or so distinct CDR3 sequences, roughly 3.5% being singletons. Sample: PBMCs, taken 15 days after the yellow fever booster vaccination. These receptors came from a man younger than 30 who received the YFV17D yellow fever vaccine. Both conserved end residues are part of each CDR3. The D gene is left open where the match is weak. A clone size is listed for some rows: how often the clone was seen (once, few, many), or a class if it is expanded.

J,D,V,size,DNA,CDR3
TRBJ2-5,-,TRBV11-1,many,TGTGCCAGCAGCTTCGAGGGGGGACTAGAGACCCAGTACTTC,CASSFEGGLETQYF
TRBJ1-3,TRBD1,TRBV5-6,many,TGTGCCAGCAGCTTCCGGGACAGGGTCGGAAACACCATATATTTT,CASSFRDRVGNTIYF
TRBJ2-2,TRBD2,TRBV4-1,many,TGCGCCAGCAGCCCCGGGACTAGCGGGGGGGGGGAGCTGTTTTTT,CASSPGTSGGGELFF
TRBJ2-7,-,TRBV7-9,many,TGTGCCAGCAGCTTACCCCATGGACCTGGCTACGAGCAGTACTTC,CASSLPHGPGYEQYF
TRBJ1-2,-,TRBV10-2,many,TGCGCCAGCAGTGAGACCTACACACACACCTCATATGGCTACACCTTC,CASSETYTHTSYGYTF
TRBJ2-7,-,TRBV7-8,many,TGTGCCAGCAGCTTAGAGGGGGGACTGCTGGGTACGGAGCAGTACTTC,CASSLEGGLLGTEQYF
TRBJ2-4,-,TRBV5-1,many,TGCGCCAGCAGCTTGGGGTTTGGGGAAAACATTCAGTACTTC,CASSLGFGENIQYF
TRBJ1-6,-,TRBV7-8,many,TGTGCCAGCAGCCAAACGGGAAACTATAATTCACCCCTCCACTTT,CASSQTGNYNSPLHF
TRBJ2-7,-,TRBV7-8,many,TGTGCCAGCAGCACTGACCGGGACACCCTTATTTACGAGCAGTACTTC,CASSTDRDTLIYEQYF
TRBJ2-5,TRBD2,TRBV10-3,many,TGTGCCATCAGTGATCCCCAGCAGCGGGGAGCCGGGGAGACCCAGTACTTC,CAISDPQQRGAGETQYF
TRBJ1-1,-,TRBV5-1,many,TGCGCCAGCAGCCCCTCAGGGGCGCCGGGCACTGAAGCTTTCTTT,CASSPSGAPGTEAFF
TRBJ1-2,TRBD1,TRBV6-5,many,TGTGCCAGCAGTCCCCGGGACAGGGCCATTTTCGGCTACACCTTC,CASSPRDRAIFGYTF
TRBJ2-2,-,TRBV20-1,many,TGCAGTGCTAGAGATGTTTCTCGGGGCTGGAGCGAGCTGTTTTTT,CSARDVSRGWSELFF
TRBJ2-5,TRBD2,TRBV24-1,many,TGTGCCACCAGTGATTTCAGCGGGGGTGTCGAGACCCAGTACTTC,CATSDFSGGVETQYF
TRBJ2-5,TRBD2,TRBV7-2,many,TGTGCCAGCAGCTTAGGAGGTTCTAGCGGGGGGGGTTGGGAGACCCAGTACTTC,CASSLGGSSGGGWETQYF
TRBJ2-5,-,TRBV5-6,many,TGTGCCAGCAGCTTGTGGGCATCACAAGAGACCCAGTACTTC,CASSLWASQETQYF
TRBJ1-1,-,TRBV10-3,many,TGTGCCATCACGGGGGTGGGCAAGAACACTGAAGCTTTCTTT,CAITGVGKNTEAFF
TRBJ1-6,TRBD1,TRBV7-6,-,TGTGCCAGCAGCTCCGGGTCGGGACAGGGAACCTACTCACCCCTCCACTTT,CASSSGSGQGTYSPLHF
TRBJ1-1,TRBD1,TRBV7-3,many,TGTGCCAGCAGCTTAAGCCCAGGGGGGTACACTGAAGCTTTCTTT,CASSLSPGGYTEAFF
TRBJ1-2,TRBD1,TRBV5-1,many,TGCGCCAGCAGCTTGGTCGGGCATAACCAGGGGGTTTATGGCTACACCTTC,CASSLVGHNQGVYGYTF
TRBJ1-4,-,TRBV7-9,many,TGTGCCAGCAGCTTAACTGTGGGTCTCCGCAACAACCCGGCTAATGAAAAACTGTTTTTT,CASSLTVGLRNNPANEKLFF
TRBJ1-1,-,TRBV29-1,many,TGCAGCGTTCTGTGGGCTGGGACTGAAGCTTTCTTT,CSVLWAGTEAFF
TRBJ2-5,TRBD2,TRBV12-3/TRBV12-4,many,TGTGCCAGCAGTTTAAGCAGCGGGGGGGCCGGGAAGACCCAGTACTTC,CASSLSSGGAGKTQYF
TRBJ2-5,TRBD1,TRBV20-1,many,TGCAGTGCCCAAGTCCAGGGGGCGTCGTGGAGAGAGACCCAGTACTTC,CSAQVQGASWRETQYF
TRBJ1-6,-,TRBV12-3/TRBV12-4,many,TGTGCCAGCAGTTTAGACAGAAATTCACCCCTCCACTTT,CASSLDRNSPLHF
TRBJ2-1,-,TRBV5-1,many,TGCGCCAGCAGCTTGTTTGGGGGCTCCGGTCGCAATGAGCAGTTCTTC,CASSLFGGSGRNEQFF
TRBJ2-4,TRBD2,TRBV20-1,many,TGCAGTGCTGCCGGGACTAGCGGGGGACTAGCCAAAAACATTCAGTACTTC,CSAAGTSGGLAKNIQYF
TRBJ2-5,-,TRBV6-2/TRBV6-3,many,TGTGCCAGCAGTTACATTGGGGTGGGCGTGGAGACCCAGTACTTC,CASSYIGVGVETQYF
TRBJ1-1,-,TRBV7-8,many,TGTGCCAGCAGCTTAGGGGGGGCGGGGGTCGCTGAAGCTTTCTTT,CASSLGGAGVAEAFF
TRBJ2-1,-,TRBV7-9,many,TGTGCCAGCAGCCCGATAGGCAGTCCCGGGGATGAGCAGTTCTTC,CASSPIGSPGDEQFF
TRBJ2-2,-,TRBV3-1,many,TGTGCCAGCAGCCCCTGGGGCGGGGACGCCGGGGAGCTGTTTTTT,CASSPWGGDAGELFF
TRBJ1-4,-,TRBV20-1,many,TGCAGTGCTAGTGGAGGTATAGGGGAAAAACTGTTTTTT,CSASGGIGEKLFF
TRBJ1-1,TRBD1,TRBV3-1,many,TGTGCCAGCAGCCAAGATGGGACAGACCGGAACACTGAAGCTTTCTTT,CASSQDGTDRNTEAFF
TRBJ1-4,-,TRBV5-1,many,TGCGCCAGCAGCAAGATGCCGGCTAGTGAAAAACTGTTTTTT,CASSKMPASEKLFF
TRBJ1-2,TRBD1,TRBV6-5,many,TGTGCCAGCAGTTACAAAAGGGACAGGCAAGCTAACTATGGCTACACCTTC,CASSYKRDRQANYGYTF
TRBJ1-5,TRBD1,TRBV7-8,many,TGTGCCAGCAGCTGGGACAGGGACAATCAGCCCCAGCATTTT,CASSWDRDNQPQHF
TRBJ2-3,-,TRBV12-3/TRBV12-4,few,TGTGCCAGCAGTCCTCAGGTGGGGGGCACAGATACGCAGTATTTT,CASSPQVGGTDTQYF
TRBJ1-3,-,TRBV11-2,many,TGTGCCAGCAGCTTAGAAGCCGCCAGGGGAACTGGAAACACCATATATTTT,CASSLEAARGTGNTIYF
TRBJ2-7,TRBD1,TRBV30,-,TGTGCCGGAGAGACAGGGAAGAGGTACGAGCAGTACTTC,CAGETGKRYEQYF
TRBJ1-2,-,TRBV6-6,many,TGTGCCAGCAGTTACATGGAGGGCGGGGGCTACACCTTC,CASSYMEGGGYTF
TRBJ2-5,TRBD2,TRBV7-2,many,TGTGCCAGCAGCTTTCGGACTAGCGGGCAAGAGACCCAGTACTTC,CASSFRTSGQETQYF